Listed below are T cell receptor beta chains from one sample, sequenced in a study of T-cell reconstitution after alpha-beta-depleted transplantation in children. TCRdb processed the PCR reads anew with MiXCR; each CDR3 protein has one entry. The sample records 25,000 or so distinct CDR3 sequences, around 17% being singletons. Sequenced material: PBMCs, mostly from graft donor cells, taken 60 days after TCRalphabeta/CD19-depleted stem cell transplant. These TCRs come from a male patient aged 2 to 9 who had a stem cell transplant for acute lymphoblastic leukemia, so the T cells may come from the graft donor. Both conserved end residues are part of each CDR3. The D gene is left open where the match is weak. The listing skips clone size in some rows; elsewhere it reads once, few, many or a size class.

d_call,v_call,j_call,clone_size,cdr3_nt,cdr3_aa
TRBD1,TRBV27,TRBJ2-1,.,TGTGCCAGCAGCCCGCCTGGGACAGGGGTCAATGAGCAGTTCTTC,CASSPPGTGVNEQFF
.,TRBV6-5,TRBJ1-1,.,TGTGCCAGCAGTTACGGCTTGTCAGGGACAACTGAAGCTTTCTTT,CASSYGLSGTTEAFF
.,TRBV29-1,TRBJ2-7,medium-sized,TGCAGCGTTGATCTCGGCTACGAGCAGTACTTC,CSVDLGYEQYF
.,TRBV7-8,TRBJ2-3,many,TGTGCCAGCAGCTTAGATGTCGCAGGGAGCACAGATACGCAGTATTTT,CASSLDVAGSTDTQYF
TRBD2,TRBV6-2/TRBV6-3,TRBJ2-1,.,TGTGCCAGCAGTTATTTCGGGTATGGCGGGAGTAGGTATGAGCAGTTCTTC,CASSYFGYGGSRYEQFF
TRBD1,TRBV27,TRBJ2-2,.,TGTGCCAGCACCACCGGGACAGGGAACACCGGGGAGCTGTTTTTT,CASTTGTGNTGELFF
.,TRBV7-2,TRBJ1-5,.,TGTGCCAGCAGCCTCGGGGTGTATAGCAATCAGCCCCAGCATTTT,CASSLGVYSNQPQHF
.,TRBV3-1,TRBJ1-2,many,TGTGCCAGCAGCCAAGACATGAGCTACTATGGCTACACCTTC,CASSQDMSYYGYTF
.,TRBV20-1,TRBJ2-6,few,TGCAGTGCTAGACCTTACTCTGGGGCCAACGTCCTGACTTTC,CSARPYSGANVLTF
.,TRBV20-1,TRBJ2-5,few,TGCAGTGCTAGAGAGGAAGGTATGAAAGAGACCCAGTACTTC,CSAREEGMKETQYF
TRBD2,TRBV20-1,TRBJ2-1,many,TGCAGTGCTCTGACTAGCGGGGGGTGGGAGAATGAGCAGTTCTTC,CSALTSGGWENEQFF
.,TRBV16,TRBJ2-7,many,TGTGCCAGCAGCCAAACCCGATACGAGCAGTACTTC,CASSQTRYEQYF
TRBD2,TRBV10-1,TRBJ2-7,many,TGCGCCAGCAGTGTGGGACTACGGGTCTCCGAGCAGTACTTC,CASSVGLRVSEQYF
.,TRBV20-1,TRBJ2-5,.,TGCAGTGCTAGAGTCTCCGGAGGAGAGACCCAGTACTTC,CSARVSGGETQYF
.,TRBV5-6,TRBJ2-4,.,TGTGCCAGCAGCTTGGAACGGGAGTTCAAAAACATTCAGTACTTC,CASSLEREFKNIQYF
TRBD2,TRBV20-1,TRBJ2-7,few,TGCAGTGCTAGACTAGCGGGAGGCCCCGCCCTAGAGCAGTACTTC,CSARLAGGPALEQYF
TRBD1,TRBV28,TRBJ1-1,many,TGTGCCAGCATTAAACAGGGGTATGCCACTGAAGCTTTCTTT,CASIKQGYATEAFF
TRBD2,TRBV20-1,TRBJ2-2,many,TGCAGTGCTAGAGACCTAGCGGATAACACCGGGGAGCTGTTTTTT,CSARDLADNTGELFF
.,TRBV2,TRBJ1-2,.,TGTGCCAGCACCCCAGAGACAGGAAACTATGGCTACACCTTC,CASTPETGNYGYTF
.,TRBV7-9,TRBJ1-2,.,TGTGCCAGCAGCCCTCCCCCGAGGGGGGCTAATGGCTACACCTTC,CASSPPPRGANGYTF
.,TRBV7-2,TRBJ1-2,few,TGTGCCAGCAGCTTCTCAGGGATCTCTGGCTACACCTTC,CASSFSGISGYTF
.,TRBV5-1,TRBJ2-2,few,TGCGCCAGCAGCTTGGGGGGAGCCACCGGGGAGCTGTTTTTT,CASSLGGATGELFF
.,TRBV29-1,TRBJ2-1,many,TGCAGCGTTCCGAATGGGCTGTCCTACAATGAGCAGTTCTTC,CSVPNGLSYNEQFF
.,TRBV12-3/TRBV12-4,TRBJ2-1,few,TGTGCCAGCACCCTAGTCGGGGGTGGTCTAGAGCAGTTCTTC,CASTLVGGGLEQFF
.,TRBV5-1,TRBJ1-1,many,TGCGCCAGCAGCGGGGATGGGGCGAACACTGAAGCTTTCTTT,CASSGDGANTEAFF
TRBD2,TRBV20-1,TRBJ2-7,many,TGCAGTGCTAGAGATATGGCGGGGGGGGTCGACGAGCAGTACTTC,CSARDMAGGVDEQYF
.,TRBV27,TRBJ1-6,few,TGTGCCAGCAACATCAGGGGAGCACCCGGATCACCCCTCCACTTT,CASNIRGAPGSPLHF
.,TRBV5-1,TRBJ1-1,few,TGCGCCAGCAGACATGACGAGAACACTGAAGCTTTCTTT,CASRHDENTEAFF
TRBD1,TRBV12-3/TRBV12-4,TRBJ2-2,few,TGTGCCAGCAGACAACGGACAGGGGGCGCAGGCGGGGAGCTGTTTTTT,CASRQRTGGAGGELFF
.,TRBV12-3/TRBV12-4,TRBJ1-3,.,TGTGCCAGCAGGACCACACCAGGAGCCATATATTTT,CASRTTPGAIYF
TRBD1,TRBV7-8,TRBJ1-1,medium-sized,TGTGCCAGCAGCTCCTCCGGGACAGCGAACACTGAAGCTTTCTTT,CASSSSGTANTEAFF
.,TRBV7-2,TRBJ2-6,few,TGTGCCAGCAGCCTGGGGCCTCCCCCGTCTGGGGCCAACGTCCTGACTTTC,CASSLGPPPSGANVLTF
TRBD1,TRBV12-3/TRBV12-4,TRBJ1-5,many,TGTGCCAGCAGTCCGGGGACAGGCGGGCAGCCCCAGCATTTT,CASSPGTGGQPQHF
.,TRBV28,TRBJ2-7,few,TGTGCCAGCACCCAAGGCACTGACGAGCAGTACTTC,CASTQGTDEQYF
.,TRBV7-2,TRBJ1-2,few,TGTGCCAGCAGCTTAGTCCAGGGAGAGTATGGCTACACCTTC,CASSLVQGEYGYTF
TRBD1,TRBV19,TRBJ2-7,once,TGTGCCAGTAGCCGACAGGGGGCCAGCAGTCACGAGCAGTACTTC,CASSRQGASSHEQYF
TRBD2,TRBV20-1,TRBJ2-3,many,TGCAGTGCTAGGCATAGCGGGAAGGTAGATACGCAGTATTTT,CSARHSGKVDTQYF
TRBD2,TRBV11-3,TRBJ2-2,.,TGTGCCAGCAGCTTTTCTAGCGGGAGGGCCGGGACCGGGGAGCTGTTTTTT,CASSFSSGRAGTGELFF
.,TRBV20-1,TRBJ2-7,few,TGCAGTGCTAGGAGGTTGGACTACGAGCAGTACTTC,CSARRLDYEQYF
.,TRBV11-1,TRBJ2-1,.,TGTGCCAGCAGCTTAGTAGGAGGCCCGAGCTCCTACAATGAGCAGTTCTTC,CASSLVGGPSSYNEQFF
.,TRBV20-1,TRBJ2-3,many,TGCAGTGCTCATAGAGGGGGCACAGATACGCAGTATTTT,CSAHRGGTDTQYF
.,TRBV12-3/TRBV12-4,TRBJ2-1,many,TGTGCCAGCAGTTTCGTCCGAGGGCCCTACAATGAGCAGTTCTTC,CASSFVRGPYNEQFF
TRBD1,TRBV2,TRBJ2-2,medium-sized,TGTGCCAGCCGCATCGACAGGGGGAACACCGGGGAGCTGTTTTTT,CASRIDRGNTGELFF
.,TRBV6-2/TRBV6-3,TRBJ2-3,.,TGTGCCAGCAGTTACTCATGGCAGGTCCAGGGCACAGATACGCAGTATTTT,CASSYSWQVQGTDTQYF
TRBD2,TRBV4-3,TRBJ2-7,many,TGCGCCAGCAGCCAAGGGATTAGCGGGGAGCAGTACTTC,CASSQGISGEQYF
.,TRBV6-1,TRBJ2-2,.,TGTGCCAGCAGTGCCCTCCGGGTAGGGCCGACCGGGGAGCTGTTTTTT,CASSALRVGPTGELFF
.,TRBV10-3,TRBJ2-1,once,TGTGCCATCAGTGACCTCCTAGCCCTGAGCTCCTACAATGAGCAGTTCTTC,CAISDLLALSSYNEQFF
.,TRBV20-1,TRBJ2-7,once,TGCAGTGCTAGAGATCCTTCGTGGGGGGAGCAGTACTTC,CSARDPSWGEQYF
.,TRBV29-1,TRBJ1-1,.,TGCAGCGCCTTAGGAATGGGACTGAACACTGAAGCTTTCTTT,CSALGMGLNTEAFF
.,TRBV2,TRBJ2-2,few,TGTGCCAGCAGTGAAACGCGGGGAGGTTCGGGCACCGGGGAGCTGTTTTTT,CASSETRGGSGTGELFF
.,TRBV6-2/TRBV6-3,TRBJ2-2,few,TGTGCCAGCAGCAACCTTGGGACCGGGGAGCTGTTTTTT,CASSNLGTGELFF
TRBD2,TRBV28,TRBJ2-3,.,TGTGCCAGCAGTTTAGGGACTAGCGGGAGGGATACGCAGTATTTT,CASSLGTSGRDTQYF
.,TRBV19,TRBJ2-4,.,TGTGCCAGTAGTATGTCCAGGGGACGGGAGGACATTCAGTACTTC,CASSMSRGREDIQYF